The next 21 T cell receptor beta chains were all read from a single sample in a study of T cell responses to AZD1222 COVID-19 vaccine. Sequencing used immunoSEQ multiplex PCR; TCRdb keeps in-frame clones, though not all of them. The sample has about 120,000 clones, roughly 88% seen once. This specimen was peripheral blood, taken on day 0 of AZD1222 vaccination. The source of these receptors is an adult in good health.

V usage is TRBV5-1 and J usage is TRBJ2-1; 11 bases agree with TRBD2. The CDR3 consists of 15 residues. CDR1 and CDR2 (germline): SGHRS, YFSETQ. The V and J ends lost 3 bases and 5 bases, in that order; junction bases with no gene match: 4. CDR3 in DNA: TGCGCCAGCAGCTATACTAGCGGGAGACACAATGAGCAGTTCTTC. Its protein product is CASSYTSGRHNEQFF.

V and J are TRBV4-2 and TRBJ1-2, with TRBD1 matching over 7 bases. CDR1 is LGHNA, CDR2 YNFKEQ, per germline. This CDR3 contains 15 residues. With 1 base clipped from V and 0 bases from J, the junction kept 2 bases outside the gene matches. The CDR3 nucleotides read TGTGCCAGCAGCCAAGCTGGGACAGCTAACTATGGCTACACCTTC. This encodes CASSQAGTANYGYTF.

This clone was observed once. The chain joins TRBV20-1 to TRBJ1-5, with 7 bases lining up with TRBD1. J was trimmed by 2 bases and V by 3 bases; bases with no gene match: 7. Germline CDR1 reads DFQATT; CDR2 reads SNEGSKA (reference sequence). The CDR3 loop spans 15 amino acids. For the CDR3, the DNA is TGCAGTGCTAGTAACAGGGGCTTCGGCAATCAGCCCCAGCATTTT. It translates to CSASNRGFGNQPQHF.

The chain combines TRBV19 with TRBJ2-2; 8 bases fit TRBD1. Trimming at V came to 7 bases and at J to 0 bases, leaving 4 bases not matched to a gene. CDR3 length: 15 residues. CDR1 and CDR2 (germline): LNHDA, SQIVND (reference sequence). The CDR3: CASKDRAANTGELFF. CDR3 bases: TGTGCCAGTAAGGACAGGGCTGCGAACACCGGGGAGCTGTTTTTT.

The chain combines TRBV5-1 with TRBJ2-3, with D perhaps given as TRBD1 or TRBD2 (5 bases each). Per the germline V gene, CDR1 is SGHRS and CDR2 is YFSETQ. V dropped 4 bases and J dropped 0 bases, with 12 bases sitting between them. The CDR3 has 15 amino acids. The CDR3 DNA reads TGCGCCAGCAGCCTGCAGAGGGGAAGCACAGATACGCAGTATTTT. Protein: CASSLQRGSTDTQYF.

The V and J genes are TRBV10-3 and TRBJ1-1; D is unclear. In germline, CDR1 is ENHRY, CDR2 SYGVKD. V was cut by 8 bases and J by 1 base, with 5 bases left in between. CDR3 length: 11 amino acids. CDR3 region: CAIGRNTEAFF. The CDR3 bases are TGTGCCATCGGCAGGAACACTGAAGCTTTCTTT.

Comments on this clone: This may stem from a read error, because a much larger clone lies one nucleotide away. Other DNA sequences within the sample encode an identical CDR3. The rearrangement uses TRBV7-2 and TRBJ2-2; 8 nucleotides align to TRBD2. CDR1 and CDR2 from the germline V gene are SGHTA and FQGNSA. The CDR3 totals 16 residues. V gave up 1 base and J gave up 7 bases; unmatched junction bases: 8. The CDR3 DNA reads TGTGCCAGCAGCTTAGGCGGCGGGGGGCGGTTCGGGGAGCTGTTTTTT. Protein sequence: CASSLGGGGRFGELFF. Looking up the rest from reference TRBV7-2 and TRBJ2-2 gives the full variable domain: GAGVSQSPSNKVTEKGKDVELRCDPISGHTALYWYRQSLGQGLEFLIYFQGNSAPDKSGLPSDRFSAERTGGSVSTLTIQRTQQEDSAVYLCASSLGGGGRFGELFFGEGSRLTVL.

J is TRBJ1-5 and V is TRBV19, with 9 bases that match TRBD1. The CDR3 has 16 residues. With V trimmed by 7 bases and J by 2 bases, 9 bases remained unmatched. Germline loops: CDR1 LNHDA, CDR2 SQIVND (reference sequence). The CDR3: CASIGTGRSGNQPQHF. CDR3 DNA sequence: TGTGCCAGTATTGGGACAGGGCGGTCTGGCAATCAGCCCCAGCATTTT.

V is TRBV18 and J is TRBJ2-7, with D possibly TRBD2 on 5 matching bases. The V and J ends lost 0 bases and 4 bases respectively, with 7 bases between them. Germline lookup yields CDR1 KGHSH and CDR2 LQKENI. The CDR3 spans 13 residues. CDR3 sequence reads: CASSPPTGYEQYF. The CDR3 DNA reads TGTGCCAGCTCACCACCGACGGGGTACGAGCAGTACTTC.

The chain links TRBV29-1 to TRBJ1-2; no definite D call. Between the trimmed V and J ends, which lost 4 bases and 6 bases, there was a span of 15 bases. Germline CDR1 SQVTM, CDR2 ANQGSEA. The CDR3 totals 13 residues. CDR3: CSVAFSGVNGYTF. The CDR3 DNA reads TGCAGCGTTGCGTTTTCGGGAGTTAATGGCTACACCTTC.

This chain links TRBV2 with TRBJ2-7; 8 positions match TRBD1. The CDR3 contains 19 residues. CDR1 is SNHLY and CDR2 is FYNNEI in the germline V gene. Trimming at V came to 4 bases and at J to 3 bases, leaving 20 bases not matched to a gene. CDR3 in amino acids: CASSAQDRDASYGVYEQYF. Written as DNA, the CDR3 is TGTGCCAGCAGTGCACAGGACAGGGACGCATCCTACGGAGTCTACGAGCAGTACTTC.

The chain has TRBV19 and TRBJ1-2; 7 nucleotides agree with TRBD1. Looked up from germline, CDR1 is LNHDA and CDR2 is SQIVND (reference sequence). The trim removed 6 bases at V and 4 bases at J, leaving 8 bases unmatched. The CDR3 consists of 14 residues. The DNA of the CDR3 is TGTGCCAGTAGCCAAGGGACAGCGCTCTATGGCTACACCTTC. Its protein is CASSQGTALYGYTF.

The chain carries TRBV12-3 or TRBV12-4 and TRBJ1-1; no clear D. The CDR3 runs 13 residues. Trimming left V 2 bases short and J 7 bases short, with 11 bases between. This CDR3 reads CASSLTGIVEAFF. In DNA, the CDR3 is TGTGCCAGCAGTTTAACGGGGATTGTTGAAGCTTTCTTT.

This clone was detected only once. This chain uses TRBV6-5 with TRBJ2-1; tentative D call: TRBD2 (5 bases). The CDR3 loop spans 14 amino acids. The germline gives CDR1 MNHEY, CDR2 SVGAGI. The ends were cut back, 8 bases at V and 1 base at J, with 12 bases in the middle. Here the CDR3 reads CASARDESYNEQFF. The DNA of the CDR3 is TGTGCCAGCGCGAGGGATGAGTCCTACAATGAGCAGTTCTTC.

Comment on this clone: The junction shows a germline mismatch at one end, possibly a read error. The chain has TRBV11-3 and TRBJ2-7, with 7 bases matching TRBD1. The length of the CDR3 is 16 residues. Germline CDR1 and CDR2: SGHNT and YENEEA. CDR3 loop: CASSLDPRQGSNEQYF. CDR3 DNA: TGTGCCAGCAGCTTAGACCCCAGACAGGGCTCCAACGAGCAGTACTTC.

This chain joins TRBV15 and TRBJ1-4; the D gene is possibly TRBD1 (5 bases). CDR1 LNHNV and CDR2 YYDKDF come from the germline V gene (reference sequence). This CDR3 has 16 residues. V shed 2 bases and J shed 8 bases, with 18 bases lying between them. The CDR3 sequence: CATSRTRALGGEKLFF. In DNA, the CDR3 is TGTGCCACCAGCAGAACCAGGGCCCTCGGAGGGGAAAAACTGTTTTTT.

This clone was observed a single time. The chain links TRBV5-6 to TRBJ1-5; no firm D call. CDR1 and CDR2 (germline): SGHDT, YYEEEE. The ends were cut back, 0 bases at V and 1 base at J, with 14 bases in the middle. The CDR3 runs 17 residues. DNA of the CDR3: TGTGCCAGCAGCTTGGGTGATTCTGTTTCGAGCAATCAGCCCCAGCATTTT. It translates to CASSLGDSVSSNQPQHF.

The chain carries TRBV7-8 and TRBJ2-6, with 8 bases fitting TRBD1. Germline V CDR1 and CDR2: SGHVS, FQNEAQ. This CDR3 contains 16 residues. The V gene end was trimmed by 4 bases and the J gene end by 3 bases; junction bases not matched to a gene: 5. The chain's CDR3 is CASSSGQVLGANVLTF. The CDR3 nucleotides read TGTGCCAGCAGCTCGGGACAGGTTCTTGGGGCCAACGTCCTGACTTTC.

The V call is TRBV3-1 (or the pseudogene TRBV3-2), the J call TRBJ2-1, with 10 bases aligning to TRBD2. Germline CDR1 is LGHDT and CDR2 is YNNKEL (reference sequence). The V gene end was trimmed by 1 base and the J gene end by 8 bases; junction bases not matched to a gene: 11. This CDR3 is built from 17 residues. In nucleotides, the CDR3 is TGTGCCAGCAGCCAAGTGGGCGTAGCGGGGGGCAGCGATGAGCAGTTCTTC. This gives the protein CASSQVGVAGGSDEQFF.

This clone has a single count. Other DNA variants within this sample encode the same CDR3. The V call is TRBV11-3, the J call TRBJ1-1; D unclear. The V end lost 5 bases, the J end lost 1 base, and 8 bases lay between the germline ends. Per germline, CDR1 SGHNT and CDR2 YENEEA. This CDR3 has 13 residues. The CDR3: CASSLGRNTEAFF. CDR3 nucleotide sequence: TGTGCCAGCAGCCTGGGGAGGAACACTGAAGCTTTCTTT.

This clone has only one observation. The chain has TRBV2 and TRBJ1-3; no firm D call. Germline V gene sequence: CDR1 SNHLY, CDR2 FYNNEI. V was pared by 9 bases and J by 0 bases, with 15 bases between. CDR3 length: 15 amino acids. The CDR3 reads CASEKDGASGNTIYF. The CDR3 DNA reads TGTGCCAGTGAGAAAGACGGTGCCTCTGGAAACACCATATATTTT. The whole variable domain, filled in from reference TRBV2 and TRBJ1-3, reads EPEVTQTPSHQVTQMGQEVILRCVPISNHLYFYWYRQILGQKVEFLVSFYNNEISEKSEIFDDQFSVERPDGSNFTLKIRSTKLEDSAMYFCASEKDGASGNTIYFGEGSWLTVV.